These 13 T cell receptor beta chains originate from one sample sequenced in a study of shared clonotypes between healthy human individuals. This table comes from immunoSEQ multiplex PCR, and its TCRdb copy is limited to in-frame clones, with some not included. The repertoire has roughly 2,500,000 clones, over 85% of them found once; the top ten carry around 0.4%. The sequencing input was naive CD4+ T cells from PBMCs. Indicated subset: CD45RA+ positively selected. The receptors were gathered from a man younger than 35 in good health. Some clones in this sample may be carry-over from other donors' samples.

The V call is TRBV2, the J call TRBJ2-7; 8 bases fit TRBD1. The germline V gene has CDR1 SNHLY and CDR2 FYNNEI. The CDR3 has 13 residues. Trimming at V came to 5 bases and at J to 7 bases, leaving 7 bases not matched to a gene. The CDR3 DNA reads as TGTGCCAGCAGTTCCCAGGGGGCGCTTGAGCAGTACTTC. It specifies CASSSQGALEQYF.

The CDR3 DNA sequence: TGTGCCACCAAGCCGGGACAGGGGAACCTGATGAACTGGGGCTACACCTTC. Encoded protein: CATKPGQGNLMNWGYTF. The genes are TRBV10-3 and TRBJ1-2, with 10 bases matching TRBD1. The CDR3 totals 17 residues. Trimming removed 10 bases from V and 8 bases from J; junction bases left unmatched: 22. The germline V gene has CDR1 ENHRY and CDR2 SYGVKD.

The rearrangement links TRBV5-1 to TRBJ2-3; TRBD1 agrees at 7 bases. J was trimmed by 6 bases and V by 4 bases; bases with no gene match: 8. The CDR3 is made up of 14 amino acids. The germline V gene encodes CDR1 SGHRS and CDR2 YFSETQ. In DNA, the CDR3 is TGCGCCAGCAGCCCAAGACAGGGTATCGATACGCAGTATTTT. Its translation: CASSPRQGIDTQYF. The full variable domain, rest sourced from reference TRBV5-1 and TRBJ2-3, is KAGVTQTPRYLIKTRGQQVTLSCSPISGHRSVSWYQQTPGQGLQFLFEYFSETQRNKGNFPGRFSGRQFSNSRSEMNVSTLELGDSALYLCASSPRQGIDTQYFGPGTRLTVL.

The V and J genes are TRBV4-2 and TRBJ2-3, with D unresolved. The CDR3 runs to 15 residues. Per the germline V gene, CDR1 is LGHNA and CDR2 is YNFKEQ. Between the trimmed V and J ends, which lost 0 bases and 1 base, there was a span of 8 bases. The CDR3 protein is CASSQEGYGTDTQYF. The CDR3 coding sequence is TGTGCCAGCAGCCAAGAGGGCTACGGCACAGATACGCAGTATTTT.

The V gene is TRBV7-2, the J gene TRBJ2-3; 8 bases line up with TRBD2. CDR1 SGHTA and CDR2 FQGNSA come from the germline V gene. The CDR3 covers 15 residues. After removal of 1 base from V and 8 bases from J, the junction contained 8 bases not matched to a gene. The CDR3 loop is CASSLVREGLGTQYF. CDR3 sequence (DNA): TGTGCCAGCAGCTTAGTACGGGAGGGCCTAGGTACGCAGTATTTT. The whole variable domain, remainder taken from reference TRBV7-2 and TRBJ2-3, is GAGVSQSPSNKVTEKGKDVELRCDPISGHTALYWYRQSLGQGLEFLIYFQGNSAPDKSGLPSDRFSAERTGGSVSTLTIQRTQQEDSAVYLCASSLVREGLGTQYFGPGTRLTVL.

With respect to this clone: The same CDR3 also results from other DNA sequences found in this sample. This rearrangement joins TRBV7-2 to TRBJ1-5, with D maybe TRBD1 (5 bases). This CDR3 contains 13 residues. Trimming removed 2 bases at V and 5 bases at J, with 7 bases between. Per germline, CDR1 SGHTA and CDR2 FQGNSA. The CDR3 is CASSLQGDQPQHF. CDR3 nucleotides: TGTGCCAGCAGCTTACAGGGCGATCAGCCCCAGCATTTT. Using reference TRBV7-2 and TRBJ1-5 for the parts outside the CDR3, the full variable domain is GAGVSQSPSNKVTEKGKDVELRCDPISGHTALYWYRQSLGQGLEFLIYFQGNSAPDKSGLPSDRFSAERTGGSVSTLTIQRTQQEDSAVYLCASSLQGDQPQHFGDGTRLSIL.

The chain is built from TRBV7-9 and TRBJ2-2; tentatively, D is TRBD1 (5 bases). This CDR3 spans 16 amino acids. Germline V lookup: CDR1 SEHNR, CDR2 FQNEAQ (reference sequence). The ends were cut back, 2 bases at V and 0 bases at J, with 10 bases in the middle. This CDR3 is CASSLIGHANTGELFF. The CDR3 DNA reads TGTGCCAGCAGCTTAATCGGACACGCGAACACCGGGGAGCTGTTTTTT.

The V call is TRBV7-9, the J call TRBJ2-2, with 7 nucleotides matching TRBD1. CDR3 length: 14 amino acids. V trimming: 8 bases; J trimming: 4 bases; junction bases outside the gene matches: 7. Germline V gene lookup returns CDR1 SEHNR and CDR2 FQNEAQ (reference sequence). The CDR3 here is CASGRAGGTGELFF. CDR3 nucleotide sequence: TGTGCCAGCGGCAGAGCAGGGGGCACCGGGGAGCTGTTTTTT. Complete variable domain (other parts from reference TRBV7-9 and TRBJ2-2): DTGVSQNPRHKITKRGQNVTFRCDPISEHNRLYWYRQTLGQGPEFLTYFQNEAQLEKSRLLSDRFSAERPKGSFSTLEIQRTEQGDSAMYLCASGRAGGTGELFFGEGSRLTVL.

This chain joins TRBV5-5 and TRBJ2-7; D is unresolved. The germline CDR1 and CDR2 sequences are SGHKS and YYEKEE (reference sequence). V was cut by 0 bases and J by 4 bases, with 17 bases left in between. The CDR3 has 16 amino acids. CDR3 DNA: TGTGCCAGCAGCTTGGCCGTTCGACCCGGAGTGTACGAGCAGTACTTC. Its protein product is CASSLAVRPGVYEQYF. The variable domain in full, completed from reference TRBV5-5 and TRBJ2-7, reads DAGVTQSPTHLIKTRGQQVTLRCSPISGHKSVSWYQQVLGQGPQFIFQYYEKEERGRGNFPDRFSARQFPNYSSELNVNALLLGDSALYLCASSLAVRPGVYEQYFGPGTRLTVT.

The V and J genes are TRBV6-1 and TRBJ1-1, with no clear D. The CDR3 runs to 14 residues. Per germline, CDR1 MNHNS and CDR2 SASEGT. V lost 3 bases and J lost 4, with 12 bases in between. The chain's CDR3 is CASSDPGAATEAFF. CDR3 DNA sequence: TGTGCCAGCAGTGACCCGGGAGCGGCCACTGAAGCTTTCTTT.

This clone has just one count. At one boundary the junction diverges from the germline segment, which might be a read error. V gene TRBV11-2 combines with J gene TRBJ2-2; 7 nucleotides align to TRBD1. The germline V gene has CDR1 SGHAT and CDR2 FQNNGV. This CDR3 comprises 14 residues. CDR3 DNA sequence: TGCGCCAGCAGCTTGATAGGGGGCTCCGGGGAGCTGTTTTTT. Protein sequence: CASSLIGGSGELFF.

The CDR3 DNA sequence: TGTGCCAGCAGTGTCCAGGGACGAGAGGCTTTCTTT. Translating gives CASSVQGREAFF. The chain has TRBV2 and TRBJ1-1; tentatively, D is TRBD1 (5 bases). CDR1 is SNHLY, CDR2 FYNNEI, per germline. The CDR3 totals 12 residues. Trimming took 4 bases from V and 11 from J, leaving 14 bases between them.

This sequence joins TRBV19 and TRBJ2-5; TRBD2 matches 12 bases. Germline V gene sequence: CDR1 LNHDA, CDR2 SQIVND (reference sequence). Trimming at V came to 10 bases and at J to 5 bases, leaving 8 bases not matched to a gene. This CDR3 comprises 14 residues. CDR3 sequence: CATLPTSGSETQYF. CDR3 nucleotide sequence: TGTGCCACCCTTCCGACTAGCGGGAGTGAGACCCAGTACTTC.